Shown below are 32 T cell receptor beta chains from a single sample sequenced in a study of OX40 agonist ivuxolimab in advanced cancers. Clones were sequenced by immunoSEQ multiplex PCR, and TCRdb holds only the in-frame ones, with some missing. The sample has tens of thousands of clones, 88% seen once; the top ten hold 3.4%. Sequencing was performed on CD4+ or CD8+ T cells sorted from blood, taken in a trial of the OX40 agonist ivuxolimab. These receptors all stem from an adult with an advanced solid tumor such as melanoma, head and neck, liver or kidney cancer.

This clone was seen more than once but under ten times. The chain is built from TRBV10-1 and TRBJ2-7, with D maybe TRBD2 (6 bases). Per germline, CDR1 WNHNN and CDR2 SYGVQD (reference sequence). V shed 4 bases and J shed 3 bases, with 10 bases lying between them. This CDR3 is 13 amino acids long. CDR3 amino acids: CASSGVADYEQYF. In DNA form, the CDR3 reads TGCGCCAGCAGTGGGGTAGCGGACTACGAGCAGTACTTC.

The J gene is TRBJ2-1, the V gene TRBV5-1, with 8 positions matching TRBD2. V lost 0 bases and J lost 7; bases outside the gene matches: 6. The CDR3 totals 15 residues. Germline V gives CDR1 SGHRS, CDR2 YFSETQ. The CDR3 region has the DNA TGCGCCAGCAGCTTGGGCCCCGGGGGGGTAAATGAGCAGTTCTTC. Protein sequence: CASSLGPGGVNEQFF.

This clone rates as medium-sized. The rearrangement uses TRBV28 and TRBJ1-5; the D gene is possibly TRBD1 (5 bases). V lost 6 bases, J lost 1 base, and 16 bases lay in between. The CDR3 has 16 residues. Looked up from germline, CDR1 is MDHEN and CDR2 is SYDVKM. CDR3 sequence reads: CASSAVGRQSNQPQHF. CDR3 DNA: TGTGCCAGCAGCGCAGTGGGACGGCAGAGCAATCAGCCCCAGCATTTT.

The V and J genes are TRBV6-5 and TRBJ2-7; D unclear. Germline CDR1 reads MNHEY; CDR2 reads SVGAGI. There are 13 residues in the CDR3. The V and J ends lost 6 bases and 2 bases respectively, with 11 bases between them. This CDR3 is CASRQQAPYEQYF. The CDR3 DNA follows: TGTGCCAGCAGGCAACAAGCGCCCTACGAGCAGTACTTC.

The V call is TRBV28, the J call TRBJ2-3; 9 bases fit TRBD1. Per the germline V gene, CDR1 is MDHEN and CDR2 is SYDVKM. The CDR3 contains 14 residues. Trimming removed 7 bases from V and 3 bases from J; junction bases left unmatched: 5. Written as DNA, the CDR3 is TGTGCCAGCACCATGACAGGGGGAACAGATACGCAGTATTTT. Its translation: CASTMTGGTDTQYF. Full variable domain (rest looked up from reference TRBV28 and TRBJ2-3): DVKVTQSSRYLVKRTGEKVFLECVQDMDHENMFWYRQDPGLGLRLIYFSYDVKMKEKGDIPEGYSVSREKKERFSLILESASTNQTSMYLCASTMTGGTDTQYFGPGTRLTVL.

The V and J genes are TRBV9 and TRBJ2-6; D unclear. The CDR3 contains 18 residues. Germline V gene sequence: CDR1 SGDLS, CDR2 YYNGEE. V was clipped by 0 bases and J by 0 bases, with 13 bases between them. CDR3 in amino acids: CASSVGEYIGSGANVLTF. The CDR3 bases are TGTGCCAGCAGCGTAGGGGAATACATAGGCTCTGGGGCCAACGTCCTGACTTTC.

This clone was picked up a small number of times. The V call is TRBV2, the J call TRBJ1-5, with D unresolved. CDR3 length: 14 residues. The V gene lost 3 bases and the J gene lost 0 bases, with 6 bases spanning the gap. CDR1 SNHLY and CDR2 FYNNEI come from the germline V gene. This CDR3 is CASSDRNSNQPQHF. Written as DNA, the CDR3 is TGTGCCAGCAGTGACAGAAATAGCAATCAGCCCCAGCATTTT. The full variable domain, its missing parts supplied by reference TRBV2 and TRBJ1-5, is EPEVTQTPSHQVTQMGQEVILRCVPISNHLYFYWYRQILGQKVEFLVSFYNNEISEKSEIFDDQFSVERPDGSNFTLKIRSTKLEDSAMYFCASSDRNSNQPQHFGDGTRLSIL.

The genes are TRBV7-2 and TRBJ2-3, with no clear D. CDR1 is SGHTA, CDR2 FQGNSA, per germline. The V and J ends lost 1 base and 0 bases respectively, with 2 bases between them. The CDR3 extends over 13 amino acids. The CDR3 protein is CASSLGSTDTQYF. CDR3 in DNA: TGTGCCAGCAGCTTAGGCAGCACAGATACGCAGTATTTT.

The CDR3 DNA sequence: TGCGCCAGCAGCCAAGATCTGAGCGGGGGAGCGGCAGATACGCAGTATTTT. This codes for CASSQDLSGGAADTQYF. This chain uses TRBV4-1 with TRBJ2-3; 8 nucleotides match TRBD2. CDR3 length equals 17 residues. Germline V gives CDR1 MGHRA, CDR2 YSYEKL. After removal of 0 bases from V and 4 bases from J, the junction contained 9 bases not matched to a gene.

CDR3 sequence (DNA): TGTGCCAGTAGCTCCCGGGGGCGCGACTACAATGAGCAGTTCTTC. This gives the protein CASSSRGRDYNEQFF. The chain recombines TRBV19 with TRBJ2-1, with D possibly called TRBD1 or TRBD2 (6 bases each). In germline, CDR1 is LNHDA, CDR2 SQIVND (reference sequence). The V end lost 6 bases, the J end lost 3 bases, and 15 bases lay between the germline ends. CDR3 length equals 15 residues.

The rearrangement uses TRBV5-4 and TRBJ1-4; 7 bases line up with TRBD1. The CDR3 has 15 amino acids. The junction had 9 bases not matched to a gene; V was cut back by 7 bases and J by 3 bases. The germline gives CDR1 SGHNT, CDR2 YYREEE (reference sequence). CDR3 coding DNA: TGTGCCAGCGGATCGTCAGGGGGATCTAATGAAAAACTGTTTTTT. It translates to CASGSSGGSNEKLFF.

CDR3: CASRPASGNTIYF. In nucleotides, the CDR3 is TGTGCCAGCAGGCCTGCCTCTGGAAACACCATATATTTT. This chain joins TRBV7-7 and TRBJ1-3; D call uncertain. Trimming shortened V by 6 bases and J by 0 bases, and 6 bases separated the two germline ends. The CDR3 has 13 residues. Germline values: CDR1 SSHAT, CDR2 FNYEAQ (reference sequence).

This sequence joins TRBV11-2 and TRBJ1-6; no reliable D call. V was clipped by 2 bases and J by 7 bases, with 18 bases between them. Germline V CDR1 and CDR2: SGHAT, FQNNGV. The CDR3 is 17 residues long. In DNA, the CDR3 is TGTGCCAGCAGCTTAAGCCAATTCCGGGAGCCCAATTCACCCCTCCACTTT. It specifies CASSLSQFREPNSPLHF.

The chain joins TRBV7-9 to TRBJ2-1; 9 nucleotides align to TRBD1. CDR3 length: 18 amino acids. Germline V gives CDR1 SEHNR, CDR2 FQNEAQ (reference sequence). After removal of 5 bases from V and 6 bases from J, the junction contained 17 bases not matched to a gene. This CDR3 is CASSLRGGGQGTLNEQFF. DNA for the CDR3: TGTGCCAGCAGCCTAAGAGGAGGGGGACAGGGTACCCTCAATGAGCAGTTCTTC.

The chain couples TRBV7-6 to TRBJ2-3; 7 positions agree with TRBD1. Germline CDR1 reads SGHVS; CDR2 reads FNYEAQ. The CDR3 loop spans 14 amino acids. V gave up 1 base and J gave up 4 bases; unmatched junction bases: 2. The CDR3 DNA sequence: TGTGCCAGCAGCTTAGAGCAGGGGGCAGATACGCAGTATTTT. Translation: CASSLEQGADTQYF.

J is TRBJ2-3 and V is TRBV7-2, with a tentative D call TRBD2 (6 bases). Germline V CDR1 and CDR2: SGHTA, FQGNSA. V was cut by 5 bases and J by 3 bases, with 15 bases left in between. There are 15 residues in the CDR3. CDR3 in DNA: TGTGCCAGCAGCGCGACTGGGGGGAGGACAGATACGCAGTATTTT. It is translated as CASSATGGRTDTQYF.

A single count supports this clone. The chain couples TRBV30 to TRBJ1-1; maybe TRBD1 (5 bases). The V and J ends lost 5 bases and 3 bases respectively, with 10 bases between them. CDR3 length: 12 amino acids. Germline CDR1 is GTSNPN and CDR2 is SVGIG (reference sequence). The CDR3 sequence is CAWERGDTEAFF. The DNA for the CDR3 is TGTGCCTGGGAAAGGGGTGACACTGAAGCTTTCTTT.

The chain carries TRBV18 and TRBJ2-5; either TRBD1 or TRBD2 may supply D (5 bases each). CDR1 KGHSH and CDR2 LQKENI come from the germline V gene. With 2 bases removed from V and 1 base from J, the gap between germline ends came to 8 bases. This CDR3 has 14 residues. The DNA for the CDR3 is TGTGCCAGCTCACCAACTAGGGGCCAAGAGACCCAGTACTTC. Protein: CASSPTRGQETQYF.

The genes are TRBV5-8 and TRBJ2-7; D possibly corresponds to TRBD2 (5 bases). CDR3 length: 16 amino acids. Germline lookup yields CDR1 SGHTS and CDR2 YDEGEE. Trimming pared 8 bases from V and 2 bases from J, leaving 23 bases between. CDR3 DNA sequence: TGTGCCAGTCCTGGGCAGGCGGTTCTAGCTCCCTACGAGCAGTACTTC. It specifies CASPGQAVLAPYEQYF.

The chain combines TRBV18 with TRBJ2-1; perhaps TRBD1 as D (7 bases). CDR1 is KGHSH, CDR2 LQKENI, per germline. The V and J ends lost 6 bases and 0 bases respectively, with 15 bases between them. This CDR3 spans 16 amino acids. The chain's CDR3 is CASSQGGRSSYNEQFF. CDR3 in DNA: TGTGCCAGCTCTCAGGGGGGCAGAAGCTCCTACAATGAGCAGTTCTTC.

J is TRBJ2-1 and V is TRBV13, with 7 bases lining up with TRBD1. In germline, CDR1 is PRHDT, CDR2 FYEKMQ (reference sequence). With 6 bases clipped from V and 0 bases from J, the junction kept 5 bases outside the gene matches. The CDR3 is made up of 15 amino acids. CDR3 DNA sequence: TGTGCCAGCAGGCGCCGGGACAGCTCCTACAATGAGCAGTTCTTC. Its translation: CASRRRDSSYNEQFF.

In its sample, this clone was seen a few times. The chain joins TRBV19 to TRBJ1-5, with D possibly matching TRBD1 (5 bases). CDR1 LNHDA and CDR2 SQIVND come from the germline V gene (reference sequence). The CDR3 is 14 amino acids. V dropped 10 bases and J dropped 2 bases, with 15 bases sitting between them. CDR3 region: CATARDRGNQPQHF. The CDR3 region has the DNA TGTGCCACCGCGAGGGACCGAGGCAATCAGCCCCAGCATTTT.

V and J are TRBV7-3 and TRBJ2-2; D uncertain. Germline CDR1 reads SGHTA; CDR2 reads FQGTGA. The V end was cut by 3 bases, the J end by 7 bases, with 6 bases between. The CDR3 runs to 12 residues. The CDR3 protein is CASSFGVGELFF. The CDR3 region has the DNA TGTGCCAGCAGCTTTGGAGTCGGGGAGCTGTTTTTT.

The chain has TRBV5-1 and TRBJ2-5; 7 bases map to TRBD2. Germline lookup yields CDR1 SGHRS and CDR2 YFSETQ. The CDR3 is 14 residues long. Trimming at V came to 5 bases and at J to 4 bases, leaving 8 bases not matched to a gene. Here the CDR3 DNA reads TGCGCCAGCAGACGCGGGAGAGACTTAGAGACCCAGTACTTC. Translation: CASRRGRDLETQYF.

The V gene is TRBV15, the J gene TRBJ1-3; no definite D call. V was shortened by 0 bases and J by 3 bases, with 9 bases between the two germline ends. Germline V gene data show CDR1 as LNHNV and CDR2 as YYDKDF (reference sequence). This CDR3 is built from 15 residues. The CDR3 here is CATSRDKGSGNTIYF. CDR3 sequence (DNA): TGTGCCACCAGCAGAGATAAGGGTAGTGGAAACACCATATATTTT.

The chain employs TRBV4-3 and TRBJ2-1; D not resolved. The CDR3 length is 15 residues. Trimming pared 0 bases from V and 5 bases from J, leaving 11 bases between. Germline CDR1 is LGHNA and CDR2 is YSLEER. The CDR3 coding sequence is TGCGCCAGCAGCCAAGACAGGCAGATTAACAATGAGCAGTTCTTC. It yields the protein CASSQDRQINNEQFF.

This sequence joins TRBV28 and TRBJ2-7; a weak D match, TRBD1 (9 bases). The germline V gene encodes CDR1 MDHEN and CDR2 SYDVKM. The CDR3 covers 15 residues. V shed 6 bases and J shed 6 bases, with 21 bases lying between them. Here the CDR3 DNA reads TGTGCCAGCAGCTCCGGGGGGGACAGGGCTGGCGAGCAGTACTTC. This gives the protein CASSSGGDRAGEQYF.

The chain joins TRBV7-6 to TRBJ2-3; D uncertain. V was clipped by 5 bases and J by 1 base, with 16 bases between them. Germline lookup yields CDR1 SGHVS and CDR2 FNYEAQ. The CDR3 contains 16 residues. The CDR3 here is CASSLQIGLGTDTQYF. CDR3 sequence (DNA): TGTGCCAGCAGCCTACAAATAGGATTAGGCACAGATACGCAGTATTTT.

V gene TRBV10-3 combines with J gene TRBJ1-4; the match to TRBD1 covers 10 bases. From germline, CDR1 is ENHRY and CDR2 SYGVKD. The CDR3 length is 15 residues. The junction had 4 bases not matched to a gene; V was cut back by 2 bases and J by 7 bases. The CDR3 DNA reads TGTGCCATCAGTGAGCCCGGGACAGGGGTTGAAAAACTGTTTTTT. Protein sequence: CAISEPGTGVEKLFF.

This clone was seen a single time. V gene TRBV6-1 combines with J gene TRBJ1-2; no reliable D call. In germline, CDR1 is MNHNS, CDR2 SASEGT. Trimming took off 0 bases at V and 4 bases at J, with 12 bases between the two ends. This CDR3 has 15 amino acids. CDR3 sequence reads: CASSEAYTGSYGYTF. The CDR3 DNA reads TGTGCCAGCAGTGAAGCCTATACGGGAAGCTATGGCTACACCTTC.

The chain joins TRBV9 to TRBJ1-4; 7 bases agree with TRBD1. Germline CDR1 is SGDLS and CDR2 is YYNGEE. Unmatched junction bases numbered 7, after V lost 4 bases and J lost 4 bases. This CDR3 spans 15 amino acids. This chain's CDR3 is CASSPGDRLNEKLFF. Written as DNA, the CDR3 is TGTGCCAGCAGCCCCGGGGACAGACTTAATGAAAAACTGTTTTTT.

V is TRBV28 and J is TRBJ1-2; D remains ambiguous. V lost 6 bases, J lost 2 bases, and 16 bases lay in between. Germline V CDR1 and CDR2: MDHEN, SYDVKM. The CDR3 extends over 15 amino acids. CDR3 nucleotide sequence: TGTGCCAGCAGCCCAGCCCTCGGACCCAACTATGGCTACACCTTC. Translated: CASSPALGPNYGYTF.